A selection of T cell receptor beta chains follows, all from one sample in a study of blood T cell repertoires in COVID-19. Libraries were prepared by immunoSEQ multiplex PCR; TCRdb keeps only in-frame clonotypes and omits some of them. The sample consists of about 500,000 clones, about 91% of them appearing once. Source material: peripheral blood. These receptors all come from a man aged 18 to 35 with COVID-19, enrolled during active disease. Both conserved end residues are part of each CDR3. The D gene is left open where the match is weak. Rows may omit the clone size; those that give it use once, few, many or a size class.

>few|NA|TRBJ2-1|TRBV18
TGTGCCAGCTCACCACTCCAGGCCGCCTACAATGAGCAGTTCTTC
CASSPLQAAYNEQFF
>few|NA|TRBJ2-3|TRBV14
TGTGCCAGCAGCCAGAGAGGACAAGATACGCAGTATTTT
CASSQRGQDTQYF
>NA|TRBD1|TRBJ2-1|TRBV29-1
TGCAGCCCGAACAGGGGGCCAGGGGGTTACAATGAGCAGTTCTTC
CSPNRGPGGYNEQFF
>NA|TRBD1|TRBJ1-1|TRBV6-5
TGTGCCAGCAGAAACCGGGACAGGGGCACTGAAGCTTTCTTT
CASRNRDRGTEAFF
>NA|NA|TRBJ2-7|TRBV7-9
TGTGCCAGCAGCTTAGTTGGTAGCTCTTACGAGCAGTACTTC
CASSLVGSSYEQYF
>NA|TRBD1|TRBJ2-7|TRBV10-3
TGTGCCATCAGTGAGGAGACAGGGGGCGATTACGAGCAGTACTTC
CAISEETGGDYEQYF
>NA|TRBD1|TRBJ2-3|TRBV5-4
TGTGCCAGCAGCTTGGGGGGACAGGGGCCAGATACGCAGTATTTT
CASSLGGQGPDTQYF
>NA|TRBD2|TRBJ2-3|TRBV18
TGTGCCAGCTCAATACTAGCGGCTAACACAGATACGCAGTATTTT
CASSILAANTDTQYF
>few|NA|TRBJ1-6|TRBV15
TGTGCCACGGACGACAGCACCTATAATTCACCCCTCCACTTT
CATDDSTYNSPLHF
>NA|TRBD1|TRBJ2-2|TRBV10-3
TGTGCCATCAGCGCCGGGACAGGGAGCACCGGGGAGCTGTTTTTT
CAISAGTGSTGELFF
>NA|TRBD2|TRBJ2-5|TRBV9
TGTGCCAGCAGCGTAGGTAGCGGGAGGGGGTACCAAGAGACCCAGTACTTC
CASSVGSGRGYQETQYF
>NA|TRBD2|TRBJ2-7|TRBV28
TGTGCCAGCAGCCGAACGCTGGGACTAGGGTACGAGCAGTACTTC
CASSRTLGLGYEQYF
>NA|NA|TRBJ2-5|TRBV14
TGTGCCAGCAGCCCAGGGCGGCAAGAGACCCAGTACTTC
CASSPGRQETQYF
>NA|NA|TRBJ2-3|TRBV19
TGTGCCAGTAGTGCTCACACAAGCACAGATACGCAGTATTTT
CASSAHTSTDTQYF
>NA|NA|TRBJ2-7|TRBV15
TGTGCCACCAGCAGAGCCCCAGGAAGCTCCTACGAGCAGTACTTC
CATSRAPGSSYEQYF
>once|NA|TRBJ2-2|TRBV6-4
TGTGCCAGCAGTGTCCAGGCTTCCGGGGAGCTGTTTTTT
CASSVQASGELFF
>few|TRBD2|TRBJ2-1|TRBV6-4
TGTGCCAGCAGTGATAAGACTAGCGGCTATTACAATGAGCAGTTCTTC
CASSDKTSGYYNEQFF
>NA|NA|TRBJ1-2|TRBV3-1/TRBV3-2
TGTGCCAGCAGCCAATCCCTCGGGGTATATGGCTACACCTTC
CASSQSLGVYGYTF
>NA|TRBD2|TRBJ2-3|TRBV13
TGTGCCAGCAGCGCCGGACTAGCGGGGGGCGCTGATACGCAGTATTTT
CASSAGLAGGADTQYF
>NA|TRBD1|TRBJ2-3|TRBV2
TGTGCCAGCACCATGGACAGGACAGATACGCAGTATTTT
CASTMDRTDTQYF
>NA|TRBD2|TRBJ2-3|TRBV7-9
TGTGCCAGCAGCTTACAGGGCCTAGCGGGAGATACGCAGTATTTT
CASSLQGLAGDTQYF
>once|TRBD2|TRBJ2-7|TRBV11-2
TGTGCCAGCAGCCAAAGACTAGCGGGAGGCTCCTACGAGCAGTACTTC
CASSQRLAGGSYEQYF
>NA|NA|TRBJ1-2|TRBV19
TGTGCCAGTAGTATAGGCGGGTTAGAAAACGGTGGCTACACCTTC
CASSIGGLENGGYTF
>once|NA|TRBJ2-1|TRBV13
TGTGCCAGCAGCTTATGTGCAGAAAGAAGCTCCTACAATGAGCAGTTCTTC
CASSLCAERSSYNEQFF
>once|NA|TRBJ2-3|TRBV4-1
TGCGCCAGCAGCCACCCGGGTCCCACAGATACGCAGTATTTT
CASSHPGPTDTQYF
>NA|TRBD1|TRBJ1-2|TRBV3-1/TRBV3-2
TGTGCCAGCAGCCTGACAGGGAGTGATGGCTACACCTTC
CASSLTGSDGYTF
>NA|NA|TRBJ2-5|TRBV7-2
TGTGCCAGCAGCGGAGATTCGGCGCTTAACCAAGAGACCCAGTACTTC
CASSGDSALNQETQYF
>NA|TRBD1|TRBJ1-3|TRBV6-6
TGTGCCAGCAGACCCGAGACAGGGGGCGGAAACACCATATATTTT
CASRPETGGGNTIYF
>once|TRBD1|TRBJ2-7|TRBV5-6
TGTGCCAGCAGCTTGGTGGACAGGGCCTACGAGCAGTACTTC
CASSLVDRAYEQYF
>NA|NA|TRBJ1-2|TRBV6-5
TGTGCCAGCAGTTACTCGACTCGATCTAACTATGGCTACACCTTC
CASSYSTRSNYGYTF